This is a list of T cell receptor beta chains from one sample in a study of shared clonotypes between healthy human individuals. Libraries were prepared by immunoSEQ multiplex PCR; TCRdb keeps only in-frame clonotypes and omits some of them. Here the sample spans 400,000 to 500,000 clones, over 60% being singletons. Material: PBMCs. The receptors here all came from a woman between 40 and 50 years old in good health. Some clones in this sample may be carry-over from other donors' samples. Both conserved end residues are trimmed from each CDR3. The D gene is left open where the match is weak.

d_call v_call cdr3_length cdr3_aa
NA TRBV7-3 11 ASSLLRNTEAF
NA TRBV28 13 ASSPRGSASDTQY
NA TRBV18 12 ASSQGGLAEKLF
TRBD1 TRBV9 14 ASSVASDRGRETQY
NA TRBV6-6 11 ASGGLRNQPQH
TRBD2 TRBV6-1 13 ASSEEAGVYYEQY
TRBD1 TRBV5-1 12 ASTQGAGANVLT
TRBD2 TRBV25-1 12 ASSAPGAGDEQY
TRBD1 TRBV7-6 13 ASSTPGQGPDTQY
TRBD2 TRBV4-3 16 ASSEAVLAGRAKNIQY
NA TRBV19 12 ASSIIGSSYEQY
NA TRBV23-1 12 ASSRPRANYGYT
NA TRBV5-4 14 ASSSGGPTAKNIQY
NA TRBV5-1 13 ASRPTGIANTEAF